This TCR beta chain is drawn from a study of blood T cell repertoires in COVID-19. The repertoire was sequenced with immunoSEQ multiplex PCR; TCRdb's copy has only in-frame clones and lacks some. The sample shows over 150,000 clones, roughly 82% of them seen only once. Individuals drawn from approximately 26 US areas were roughly 18 to 100 years old. J was trimmed by 2 bases and V by 5 bases; bases with no gene match: 3. Per the germline V gene, CDR1 is LNHDA and CDR2 is SQIVND (reference sequence). The CDR3 has 16 residues. The origin of this receptor is a middle-aged man who had recovered from COVID-19. V is TRBV19 and J is TRBJ2-3; 14 positions agree with TRBD2. The sequenced sample was PBMCs or T cells enriched from blood (not recorded which). The CDR3 DNA reads as TGTGCCAGTAGTGCGGGACTAGCGGGAGTCACAGATACGCAGTATTTT. It encodes CASSAGLAGVTDTQYF. Based on the CDR3 plus reference TRBV19 and TRBJ2-3, the full variable domain is DGGITQSPKYLFRKEGQNVTLSCEQNLNHDAMYWYRQDPGQGLRLIYYSQIVNDFQKGDIAEGYSVSREKKESFPLTVTSAQKNPTAFYLCASSAGLAGVTDTQYFGPGTRLTVL.